One sample yielded the 32 T cell receptor beta chains listed below, sequenced in a study of CD8+ T cells in alopecia areata. As for treatment: oral pan-JAK inhibitor, 5-10 mg twice daily. TCR sequencing used cDNA made by reverse transcription of extracted RNA. TCRdb's table, derived via immunoSEQ multiplex PCR, lists solely in-frame clones and lacks some. This table holds some 170,000 clones, 40% to 65% found once. Specimen: CD8+ T cells sorted from blood, collected at week 24, from a patient treated with tofacitinib. Receptors were obtained from a human donor with alopecia areata.

The V gene is TRBV4-3, the J gene TRBJ2-1; 8 nucleotides match TRBD1. The CDR3 has 15 residues. From germline, CDR1 is LGHNA and CDR2 YSLEER. The ends lost 5 bases at V and 2 bases at J; junction bases unmatched: 5. CDR3 sequence reads: CASSVRGQAYNEQFF. The CDR3 region has the DNA TGCGCCAGCAGCGTGAGGGGACAGGCCTACAATGAGCAGTTCTTC.

About this clone itself: In the same sample, other DNA sequences code for this CDR3. The gene calls are TRBV4-3 and TRBJ1-1, with 7 bases matching TRBD1. The germline V gene has CDR1 LGHNA and CDR2 YSLEER. CDR3 size: 14 residues. V lost 1 base to trimming and J lost 4 bases; unmatched junction nucleotides: 3. In DNA, the CDR3 is TGCGCCAGCAGCCAAGGACAGGGTATCACTGAAGCTTTCTTT. Encoded protein: CASSQGQGITEAFF.

The J gene is TRBJ1-2, the V gene TRBV14, with 8 bases that match TRBD1. This CDR3 spans 15 amino acids. Germline assignment: CDR1 SGHDN and CDR2 FVKESK. Trimming at V came to 0 bases and at J to 6 bases, leaving 6 bases not matched to a gene. The CDR3 reads CASSQDGQGRDGYTF. For the CDR3, the DNA is TGTGCCAGCAGCCAAGATGGACAGGGCAGGGATGGCTACACCTTC.

This chain connects TRBV19 to TRBJ2-7; D remains unclear. Per the germline V gene, CDR1 is LNHDA and CDR2 is SQIVND (reference sequence). Trimming left V 5 bases short and J 2 bases short, with 4 bases between. The CDR3 sequence is 11 residues long. The CDR3 bases are TGTGCCAGTAGTGATCCCTACGAGCAGTACTTC. Translating gives CASSDPYEQYF.

The V and J genes are TRBV7-8 and TRBJ1-2; a possible D gene is TRBD1 (5 bases). V gave up 1 base and J gave up 2 bases, with 11 bases separating them. CDR1 is SGHVS, CDR2 FQNEAQ, per germline. CDR3 size: 15 residues. In DNA, the CDR3 is TGTGCCAGCAGCTTAGGAGCGGCAGGGAACTATGGCTACACCTTC. It encodes CASSLGAAGNYGYTF.

The chain is built from TRBV4-3 and TRBJ2-7; TRBD1 might be the D (6 bases). With 3 bases removed from V and 4 bases from J, the gap between germline ends came to 16 bases. This CDR3 spans 15 amino acids. The V gene's germline CDR1 is LGHNA and CDR2 YSLEER. The chain's CDR3 is CASSQNGPGDYEQYF. Here the CDR3 DNA reads TGCGCCAGCAGCCAGAACGGCCCAGGGGATTACGAGCAGTACTTC.

This chain joins TRBV4-3 and TRBJ2-2; D call uncertain. This CDR3 is 14 amino acids long. Trimming shortened V by 0 bases and J by 6 bases, and 8 bases separated the two germline ends. The V gene's germline CDR1 is LGHNA and CDR2 YSLEER. CDR3 protein: CASSQDPLAGELFF. The CDR3 DNA reads as TGCGCCAGCAGCCAAGATCCCCTGGCCGGGGAGCTGTTTTTT.

The chain links TRBV27 to TRBJ2-7, with 7 bases fitting TRBD1. The CDR3 length is 12 residues. The junction had 3 bases not matched to a gene; V was cut back by 6 bases and J by 4 bases. CDR1 is MNHEY and CDR2 is SMNVEV in the germline V gene (reference sequence). The CDR3 region has the DNA TGTGCCAGCAGATCAGGGGGTTACGAGCAGTACTTC. The encoded protein is CASRSGGYEQYF.

This clone showed up just once. V gene TRBV11-2 combines with J gene TRBJ2-7; perhaps TRBD2 as D (5 bases). The CDR3 contains 14 residues. Germline values: CDR1 SGHAT, CDR2 FQNNGV. Trimming cost V 1 base and J 4 bases, with 11 bases left between them. The chain's CDR3 is CASSLGSGDYEQYF. The CDR3 DNA is TGTGCCAGCAGCTTAGGGTCCGGGGATTACGAGCAGTACTTC. Supplemented by reference TRBV11-2 and TRBJ2-7, the full variable domain reads EAGVAQSPRYKIIEKRQSVAFWCNPISGHATLYWYQQILGQGPKLLIQFQNNGVVDDSQLPKDRFSAERLKGVDSTLKIQPAKLEDSAVYLCASSLGSGDYEQYFGPGTRLTVT.

Only a few counts were recorded for this clone. The chain joins TRBV4-1 to TRBJ1-1, with a possible D match to TRBD1 (6 bases). With 1 base removed from V and 7 bases from J, the gap between germline ends came to 10 bases. The CDR3 has 13 amino acids. Germline-derived CDR1 and CDR2 are MGHRA and YSYEKL. The CDR3 loop reads CASSQAGAYEAFF. The CDR3 nucleotides read TGCGCCAGCAGCCAAGCGGGGGCATATGAAGCTTTCTTT.

The chain uses TRBV5-6 and TRBJ1-2; no firm D call. The CDR3 sequence is 14 residues long. V was trimmed by 0 bases and J by 6 bases, leaving 12 bases between them. Looked up from germline, CDR1 is SGHDT and CDR2 is YYEEEE. The CDR3 DNA is TGTGCCAGCAGCTTGGTGGGGTTGCCCCATGGCTACACCTTC. Translation gives CASSLVGLPHGYTF.

The DNA for the CDR3 is TGTGCCAGCATGGGGGGTTTGAGCGGGCATGAGCAGTTCTTC. Translation: CASMGGLSGHEQFF. This chain connects TRBV25-1 to TRBJ2-1, with D perhaps matching TRBD2 (6 bases). The CDR3 spans 14 residues. CDR1 and CDR2 from the germline V gene are MGHDK and SYGVNS. V was shortened by 7 bases and J by 8 bases, with 18 bases between the two germline ends.

Concerning this clone itself: Other DNA sequences in the same sample also yield this CDR3. The rearrangement links TRBV30 to TRBJ2-1, with no clear D. Trimming left V 3 bases short and J 4 bases short, with 4 bases between. The CDR3 has 11 amino acids. The germline gives CDR1 GTSNPN, CDR2 SVGIG (reference sequence). The CDR3 coding sequence is TGTGCCTGGAGAGCATACAATGAGCAGTTCTTC. It translates to CAWRAYNEQFF.

The rearrangement joins TRBV29-1 to TRBJ2-1; 8 bases map to TRBD1. Germline CDR1 reads SQVTM; CDR2 reads ANQGSEA. The CDR3 covers 15 residues. V gave up 0 bases and J gave up 3 bases; unmatched junction bases: 4. CDR3 in amino acids: CSVEDRQGFYNEQFF. The CDR3 region has the DNA TGCAGCGTTGAAGACCGACAGGGGTTCTACAATGAGCAGTTCTTC.

The V and J genes are TRBV10-2 and TRBJ1-6; unclear D gene. V lost 3 bases, J lost 7 bases, and 10 bases lay in between. Germline loops: CDR1 WSHSY, CDR2 SAAADI. There are 14 residues in the CDR3. The CDR3 nucleotides are TGCGCCAGCAGTGATCACGTCGGGAATTCACCCCTCCACTTT. Encoded protein: CASSDHVGNSPLHF.

The chain recombines TRBV10-3 with TRBJ1-3; D not certain. This CDR3 spans 17 amino acids. Germline V CDR1 and CDR2: ENHRY, SYGVKD. Trimming removed 1 base at V and 0 bases at J, with 13 bases between. The CDR3, as DNA: TGTGCCATCAGTGAGTGGTCCCGCTCCGACTCTGGAAACACCATATATTTT. Encoded protein: CAISEWSRSDSGNTIYF.

V is TRBV19 and J is TRBJ1-2; D ambiguous. CDR1 is LNHDA, CDR2 SQIVND, per germline (reference sequence). CDR3 length equals 13 residues. Trimming left V 4 bases short and J 4 bases short, with 10 bases between. The CDR3 nucleotides are TGTGCCAGTAGTAGGGCCTGGCGCTATGGCTACACCTTC. It encodes CASSRAWRYGYTF.

The chain couples TRBV25-1 to TRBJ1-2; D is ambiguous. V lost 2 bases and J 7 bases, leaving 17 bases between the germline ends. CDR3 length: 15 residues. From germline, CDR1 is MGHDK and CDR2 SYGVNS. The CDR3 region is CASSETGGLGFGYTF. The CDR3 bases are TGTGCCAGCAGTGAAACGGGAGGACTAGGGTTTGGCTACACCTTC.

This clone has only one observation. This chain connects TRBV25-1 to TRBJ1-1; unclear D gene. The CDR3 contains 11 residues. Germline CDR1 reads MGHDK; CDR2 reads SYGVNS. Trimming left V 4 bases short and J 8 bases short, with 8 bases between. This CDR3 is CASSGSAEAFF. The CDR3, as DNA: TGTGCCAGCAGTGGGTCGGCCGAAGCTTTCTTT.

This chain links TRBV10-2 with TRBJ2-7; D is perhaps TRBD2 (7 bases). Germline V gene data show CDR1 as WSHSY and CDR2 as SAAADI. V lost 2 bases, J lost 3 bases, and 14 bases lay in between. The CDR3 totals 15 residues. The CDR3 nucleotides are TGCGCCAGCAGTGAGGGGGGGGGCTCATTCTACGAGCAGTACTTC. Encoded protein: CASSEGGGSFYEQYF.

The CDR3 bases are TGTGCCTGGAGTGCCAGGACAGGGAATGGCTACACCTTC. Its protein product is CAWSARTGNGYTF. This chain connects TRBV30 to TRBJ1-2; TRBD1 agrees at 8 bases. There are 13 residues in the CDR3. Trimming removed 1 base from V and 6 bases from J; junction bases left unmatched: 4. Germline lookup yields CDR1 GTSNPN and CDR2 SVGIG (reference sequence).

The chain carries TRBV23-1 and TRBJ1-1; perhaps TRBD1 as D (6 bases). TRBV23-1 is known as an ORF, though its function is uncertain. The CDR3 has 12 amino acids. V dropped 8 bases and J dropped 1 base, with 8 bases sitting between them. CDR3 protein: CASGGQNTEAFF. For the CDR3, the DNA is TGCGCCAGCGGGGGACAGAACACTGAAGCTTTCTTT.

The rearrangement links TRBV30 to TRBJ1-6; maybe TRBD1 (5 bases). Trimming removed 2 bases from V and 14 bases from J, with 13 bases in between. The germline V gene encodes CDR1 GTSNPN and CDR2 SVGIG (reference sequence). This CDR3 contains 12 residues. CDR3 DNA: TGTGCCTGGAGTCTTCAGGGCCTAACCCTCCACTTT. Amino acid sequence: CAWSLQGLTLHF.

In this sample, this clone turned up once. The chain links TRBV2 to TRBJ2-3, with D perhaps TRBD1 (5 bases). Germline loops: CDR1 SNHLY, CDR2 FYNNEI. The CDR3 is 15 amino acids. V lost 2 bases, J lost 2 bases, and 11 bases lay in between. For the CDR3, the DNA is TGTGCCAGCAGTGAATTTGTAGGGGACACAGATACGCAGTATTTT. The encoded protein is CASSEFVGDTDTQYF.

J is TRBJ1-2 and V is TRBV11-2, with D uncertain. Germline CDR1 is SGHAT and CDR2 is FQNNGV. The CDR3 extends over 14 amino acids. Trimming took 1 base from V and 4 from J, leaving 10 bases between them. The CDR3 DNA sequence: TGTGCCAGCAGCTTAGGTGGTGGCAGCTATGGCTACACCTTC. It translates to CASSLGGGSYGYTF.

The V call is TRBV4-1, the J call TRBJ2-2, with TRBD2 matching over 10 bases. This CDR3 region has 18 residues. Germline V CDR1 and CDR2: MGHRA, YSYEKL. Trimming removed 0 bases from V and 4 bases from J; junction bases left unmatched: 8. This CDR3 is CASSQEASGGARTGELFF. The CDR3, as DNA: TGCGCCAGCAGCCAAGAAGCCAGCGGGGGGGCTCGCACCGGGGAGCTGTTTTTT.

The chain is built from TRBV15 and TRBJ2-7; 8 nucleotides align to TRBD1. CDR1 is LNHNV and CDR2 is YYDKDF in the germline V gene (reference sequence). This CDR3 has 13 amino acids. With V trimmed by 4 bases and J by 3 bases, 2 bases remained unmatched. The DNA of the CDR3 is TGTGCCACCAGCATAGGACAGGGCTACGAGCAGTACTTC. Its protein product is CATSIGQGYEQYF.

This CDR3 reads CASSVGYGYTF. In nucleotides, the CDR3 is TGTGCCAGCAGTGTCGGCTATGGCTACACCTTC. The V call is TRBV2, the J call TRBJ1-2; D gene uncertain. CDR3 size: 11 residues. Trimming removed 4 bases at V and 4 bases at J, with 4 bases between. The germline gives CDR1 SNHLY, CDR2 FYNNEI.

The chain combines TRBV7-9 with TRBJ2-3; D is possibly TRBD1 or TRBD2 (6 bases each). Per germline, CDR1 SEHNR and CDR2 FQNEAQ (reference sequence). The V end lost 4 bases, the J end lost 5 bases, and 10 bases lay between the germline ends. This CDR3 has 13 amino acids. This CDR3 reads CASSSGAGDTQYF. Here the CDR3 DNA reads TGTGCCAGCAGCTCGGGGGCGGGAGATACGCAGTATTTT. The whole variable domain, filled in from reference TRBV7-9 and TRBJ2-3, reads DTGVSQNPRHKITKRGQNVTFRCDPISEHNRLYWYRQTLGQGPEFLTYFQNEAQLEKSRLLSDRFSAERPKGSFSTLEIQRTEQGDSAMYLCASSSGAGDTQYFGPGTRLTVL.

The rearrangement links TRBV13 to TRBJ2-3, with D possibly being TRBD2 (7 bases). CDR3 length: 15 residues. V was trimmed by 1 base and J by 3 bases, leaving 11 bases between them. Germline values: CDR1 PRHDT, CDR2 FYEKMQ (reference sequence). The CDR3 loop reads CASSLEGGRTDTQYF. The CDR3 nucleotides are TGTGCCAGCAGCTTAGAGGGGGGGCGGACAGATACGCAGTATTTT.

The V gene is TRBV30, the J gene TRBJ2-5; D is ambiguous. Trimming cost V 2 bases and J 4 bases, with 8 bases left between them. Germline V CDR1 and CDR2: GTSNPN, SVGIG (reference sequence). The CDR3 spans 12 residues. This CDR3 is CAWSPSVETQYF. The CDR3 DNA follows: TGTGCCTGGAGTCCTAGTGTAGAGACCCAGTACTTC.

This clone turned up a few times. The CDR3, as DNA: TGCAGCGTTGAAGATACGGAATCGAACACCGGGGAGCTGTTTTTT. This gives the protein CSVEDTESNTGELFF. This sequence joins TRBV29-1 and TRBJ2-2; D ambiguous. Per the germline V gene, CDR1 is SQVTM and CDR2 is ANQGSEA. Trimming took off 0 bases at V and 0 bases at J, with 8 bases between the two ends. The length of the CDR3 is 15 residues.